The clone carrying this T cell receptor beta chain was picked up one time. Germline-derived CDR1 and CDR2 are SGDLS and YYNGEE. CDR3 size: 12 residues. Trimming left V 0 bases short and J 6 bases short, with 4 bases between. An amount of RNA that ranged from roughly 0.45 to 1 ug was reverse transcribed with random hexamers. Each CDR3 protein gets one entry after TCRdb re-called the immunoSEQ multiplex PCR reads with MiXCR. The table has about 190,000 distinct CDR3 sequences, approximately 96% seen once; the top ten hold around 0.092%. This sample was taken from a study of CD8 T cells in Susac syndrome. Study-wide context: When their blood was taken, the Susac syndrome patients had either not yet had any therapy, were taking corticosteroids, or were taking intravenous immunoglobulin alone.

Material: CD4+ T cells from PBMCs. This receptor was identified in a human donor with Susac syndrome. The chain carries TRBV9 and TRBJ2-1; D unresolved. The CDR3 reads CASSVGFNEQFF. CDR3 in DNA: TGTGCCAGCAGCGTAGGTTTCAATGAGCAGTTCTTC.